The 12 T cell receptor beta chains below come from one sample, sequenced in a study of blood T cells in healthy people across ages (dated by TCRdb to about 2015). Library preparation used 5' RACE. The sequencing machine was an Illumina HiSeq 2500. A second PCR of 7 to 11 cycles was performed with a sample-barcoded 5' primer and a J-beta primer mix. Clones were called with MiXCR by TCRdb after fastp trimmed the public reads at Q25, and only in-frame beta chains were retained. Each entry is one CDR3 protein sequence, shown with its most common DNA and genes. This sample has some 930,000 distinct CDR3 sequences in its table, and almost 30% of those were observed once. The ten most abundant clones make up more than 8.5% of the sample. This same sample was also taken into another study, of T cells of mothers and their children.

The sample was blood. Receptors originate from a woman between 35 and 50 years old in good health.

This clonotype was detected many times. The rearrangement links TRBV29-1 to TRBJ1-2; TRBD1 aligns across 8 bases. The CDR3 covers 13 residues. Germline V lookup: CDR1 SQVTM, CDR2 ANQGSEA. With 7 bases clipped from V and 5 bases from J, the junction kept 9 bases outside the gene matches. The CDR3 region is CSAADRVEYGYTF. Written as DNA, the CDR3 is TGCAGCGCCGCGGACAGGGTAGAATATGGCTACACCTTC.

The chain uses TRBV21-1 and TRBJ2-7; TRBD1, the table's D call, lacks a check against the DNA. TRBV21-1 is assigned pseudogene status. This CDR3 is 15 amino acids long. CDR3 residues: CASSKTGVSRYEQYF. Written as DNA, the CDR3 is TGTGCCAGCAGCAAGACAGGGGTGTCGCGCTACGAGCAGTACTTC.

A note on this clonotype: At one of its ends the junction is not consistent with the germline gene, which may arise from a read error. The genes are TRBV4-2 and TRBJ2-1; D perhaps matches TRBD2 (6 bases). Germline loops: CDR1 LGHNA, CDR2 YNFKEQ. The CDR3 spans 13 residues. Here the CDR3 DNA reads TGTGTCAGCAGCAGCCGGAGGGGCGATGAGCTGTTCTTC. Protein sequence: CVSSSRRGDELFF.

The chain recombines TRBV12-3 or TRBV12-4 with TRBJ1-4; 11 positions agree with TRBD1. The CDR3 is 17 amino acids. The trim removed 5 bases at V and 7 bases at J, leaving 12 bases unmatched. This chain's CDR3 is CASSTWTGGIFSEKLFF. The CDR3 DNA sequence: TGTGCCAGCAGTACCTGGACAGGGGGCATTTTTAGTGAAAAACTGTTTTTT.

This clonotype was detected only a few times. The V and J genes are TRBV24-1 and TRBJ1-2, with D possibly matching TRBD1 (5 bases). Germline values: CDR1 KGHDR, CDR2 SFDVKD. This CDR3 region has 14 residues. Trimming left V 4 bases short and J 4 bases short, with 12 bases between. The CDR3 sequence is CATSDTRVTYGYTF. The CDR3, as DNA: TGTGCCACCAGTGACACCAGGGTAACCTATGGCTACACCTTC.

The chain uses TRBV6-5 and TRBJ2-5; D is unresolved. This CDR3 has 12 residues. Trimming shortened V by 5 bases and J by 5 bases, and 9 bases separated the two germline ends. Germline lookup yields CDR1 MNHEY and CDR2 SVGAGI. The CDR3 sequence is CASSTVGETQYF. The CDR3 DNA reads as TGTGCCAGCAGTACAGTCGGGGAGACCCAGTACTTC.

At least ten counts were recorded for this clonotype. The rearrangement uses TRBV12-3 or TRBV12-4 and TRBJ2-1, with 12 bases fitting TRBD2. CDR3 length: 15 amino acids. V was clipped by 2 bases and J by 7 bases; unmatched bases: 3. The chain's CDR3 is CASSLQLAGGNEQFF. The CDR3 DNA sequence: TGTGCCAGCAGTTTACAACTAGCGGGGGGTAATGAGCAGTTCTTC.

This clonotype was counted many times. The V gene is TRBV29-1, the J gene TRBJ2-6; D gene unclear. This CDR3 region has 12 residues. Germline CDR1 SQVTM, CDR2 ANQGSEA. Trimming stripped 3 bases from V and 3 bases from J, with 3 bases between. CDR3 bases: TGCAGCGTTGATCTTGGGGCCAACGTCCTGACTTTC. Translating it yields CSVDLGANVLTF.

The V and J genes are TRBV5-4 and TRBJ2-1; the D gene is possibly TRBD2 (6 bases). Germline V gene sequence: CDR1 SGHNT, CDR2 YYREEE (reference sequence). Trimming left V 4 bases short and J 10 bases short, with 18 bases between. The CDR3 is 14 amino acids. CDR3 coding DNA: TGTGCCAGCAGCGCAGTCCCTAGCGTTGAGGAGCAGTTCTTC. Protein product: CASSAVPSVEEQFF.

This clonotype appeared many times. This sequence joins TRBV3-1 and TRBJ2-7; 9 nucleotides match TRBD1. V was pared by 5 bases and J by 4 bases, with 3 bases of the junction left unmatched. This CDR3 is built from 13 residues. The germline gives CDR1 LGHDT, CDR2 YNNKEL (reference sequence). CDR3 in amino acids: CASSVTGGYEQYF. The DNA for the CDR3 is TGTGCCAGCAGCGTGACAGGGGGATACGAGCAGTACTTC.

The chain recombines TRBV29-1 with TRBJ1-1, with no clear D. From germline, CDR1 is SQVTM and CDR2 ANQGSEA. V lost 3 bases to trimming and J lost 2 bases, with 13 bases between them. The CDR3 is made up of 14 amino acids. The CDR3 sequence: CSVEPRLANTEAFF. DNA of the CDR3: TGCAGCGTTGAGCCTAGGTTAGCCAACACTGAAGCTTTCTTT. Full variable domain (missing parts from reference TRBV29-1 and TRBJ1-1): SAVISQKPSRDICQRGTSLTIQCQVDSQVTMMFWYRQQPGQSLTLIATANQGSEATYESGFVIDKFPISRPNLTFSTLTVSNMSPEDSSIYLCSVEPRLANTEAFFGQGTRLTVV.

This chain connects TRBV7-8 to TRBJ2-7, with 9 nucleotides matching TRBD2. J lost 7 bases, V lost 1 base, and 8 bases had no gene match. The CDR3 spans 15 residues. Germline V gene lookup returns CDR1 SGHVS and CDR2 FQNEAQ. CDR3: CASSLEGTSSREQYF. The CDR3 DNA sequence: TGTGCCAGCAGCTTAGAGGGGACTAGCAGTCGTGAGCAGTACTTC.